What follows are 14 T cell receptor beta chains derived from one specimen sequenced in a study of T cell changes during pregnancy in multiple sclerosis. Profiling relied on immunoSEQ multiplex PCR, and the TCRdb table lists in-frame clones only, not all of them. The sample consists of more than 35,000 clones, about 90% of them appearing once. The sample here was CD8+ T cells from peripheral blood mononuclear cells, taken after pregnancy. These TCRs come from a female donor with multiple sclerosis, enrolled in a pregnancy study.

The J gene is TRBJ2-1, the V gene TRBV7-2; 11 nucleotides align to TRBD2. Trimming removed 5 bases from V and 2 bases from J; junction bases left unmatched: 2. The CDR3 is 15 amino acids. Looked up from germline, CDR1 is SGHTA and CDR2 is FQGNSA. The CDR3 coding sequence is TGTGCCAGCAGCATACTAGCGGGGGCCTACAATGAGCAGTTCTTC. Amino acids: CASSILAGAYNEQFF.

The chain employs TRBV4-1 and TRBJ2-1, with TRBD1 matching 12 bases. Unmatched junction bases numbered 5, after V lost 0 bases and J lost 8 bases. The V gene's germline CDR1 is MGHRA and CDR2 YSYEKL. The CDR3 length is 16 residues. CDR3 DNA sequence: TGCGCCAGCAGCCAAGACGAGGGACAGGGGGCGGATGAGCAGTTCTTC. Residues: CASSQDEGQGADEQFF.

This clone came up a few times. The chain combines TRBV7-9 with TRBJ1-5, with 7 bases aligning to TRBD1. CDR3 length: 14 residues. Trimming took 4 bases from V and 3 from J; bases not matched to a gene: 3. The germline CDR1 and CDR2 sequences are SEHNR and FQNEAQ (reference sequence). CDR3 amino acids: CASSSGQFNQPQHF. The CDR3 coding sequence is TGTGCCAGCAGCTCGGGACAGTTCAATCAGCCCCAGCATTTT.

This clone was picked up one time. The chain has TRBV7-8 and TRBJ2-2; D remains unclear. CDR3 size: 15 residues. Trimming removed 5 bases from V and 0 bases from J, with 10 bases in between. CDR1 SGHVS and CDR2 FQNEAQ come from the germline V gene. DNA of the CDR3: TGTGCCAGCAGCGTGAGATTAGCGAACACCGGGGAGCTGTTTTTT. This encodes CASSVRLANTGELFF.

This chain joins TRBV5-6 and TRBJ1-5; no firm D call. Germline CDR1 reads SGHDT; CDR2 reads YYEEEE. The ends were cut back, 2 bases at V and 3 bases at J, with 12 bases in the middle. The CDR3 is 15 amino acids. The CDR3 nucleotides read TGTGCCAGCAGCTTTTTTTCAGGTGACAATCAGCCCCAGCATTTT. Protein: CASSFFSGDNQPQHF.

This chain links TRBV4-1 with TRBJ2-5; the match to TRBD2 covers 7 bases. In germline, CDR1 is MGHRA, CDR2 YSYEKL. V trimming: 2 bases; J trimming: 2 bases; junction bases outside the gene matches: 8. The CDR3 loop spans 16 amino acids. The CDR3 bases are TGCGCCAGCAGCCAAAAAAGCGGGATACGGCAAGAGACCCAGTACTTC. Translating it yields CASSQKSGIRQETQYF.

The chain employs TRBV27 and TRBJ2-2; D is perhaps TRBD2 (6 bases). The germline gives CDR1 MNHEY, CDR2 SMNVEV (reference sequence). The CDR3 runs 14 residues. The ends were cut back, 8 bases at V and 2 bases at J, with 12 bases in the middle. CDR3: CASAGTSNTGELFF. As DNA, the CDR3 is TGTGCCAGCGCCGGGACTTCAAACACCGGGGAGCTGTTTTTT.

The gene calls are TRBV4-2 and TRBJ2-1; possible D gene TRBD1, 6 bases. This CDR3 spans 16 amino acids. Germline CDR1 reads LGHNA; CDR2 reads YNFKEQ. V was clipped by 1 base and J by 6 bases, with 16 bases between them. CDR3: CASSQAWQGKANEQFF. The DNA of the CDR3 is TGTGCCAGCAGCCAAGCCTGGCAGGGGAAAGCCAATGAGCAGTTCTTC.

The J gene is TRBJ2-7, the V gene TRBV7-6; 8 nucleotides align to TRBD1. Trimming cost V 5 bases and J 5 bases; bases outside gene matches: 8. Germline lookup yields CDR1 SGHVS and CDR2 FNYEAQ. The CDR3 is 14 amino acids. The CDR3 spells CASSPRTGKNEQYF. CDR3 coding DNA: TGTGCCAGCAGCCCCAGGACAGGGAAAAACGAGCAGTACTTC.

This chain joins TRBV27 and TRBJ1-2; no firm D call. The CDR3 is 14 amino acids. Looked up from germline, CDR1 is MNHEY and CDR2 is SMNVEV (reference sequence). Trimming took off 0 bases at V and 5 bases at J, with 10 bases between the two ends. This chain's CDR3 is CASSLSKQPYGYTF. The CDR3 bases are TGTGCCAGCAGTTTATCGAAACAGCCGTATGGCTACACCTTC.

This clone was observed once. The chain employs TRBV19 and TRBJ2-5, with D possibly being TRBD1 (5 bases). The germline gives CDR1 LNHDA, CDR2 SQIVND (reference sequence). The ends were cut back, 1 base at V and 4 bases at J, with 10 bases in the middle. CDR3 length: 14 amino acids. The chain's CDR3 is CASSIVGAGETQYF. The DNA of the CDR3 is TGTGCCAGTAGTATAGTTGGGGCCGGAGAGACCCAGTACTTC.

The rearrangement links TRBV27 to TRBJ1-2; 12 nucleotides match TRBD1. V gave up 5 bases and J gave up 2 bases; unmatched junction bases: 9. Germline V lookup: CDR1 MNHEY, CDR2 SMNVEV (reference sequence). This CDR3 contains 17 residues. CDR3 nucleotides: TGTGCCAGCAGTAGGGAACTCGGGACAGGGGGCAACTATGGCTACACCTTC. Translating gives CASSRELGTGGNYGYTF.

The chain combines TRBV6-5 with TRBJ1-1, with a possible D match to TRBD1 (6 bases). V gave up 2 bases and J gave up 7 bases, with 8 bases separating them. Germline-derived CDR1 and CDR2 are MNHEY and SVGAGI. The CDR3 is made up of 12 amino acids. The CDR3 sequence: CASSYGQNEAFF. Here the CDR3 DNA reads TGTGCCAGCAGTTACGGACAGAATGAAGCTTTCTTT.

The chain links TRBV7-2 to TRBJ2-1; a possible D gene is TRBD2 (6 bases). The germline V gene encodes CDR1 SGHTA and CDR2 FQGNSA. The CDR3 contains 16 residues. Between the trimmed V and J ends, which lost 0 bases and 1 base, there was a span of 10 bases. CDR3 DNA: TGTGCCAGCAGCTTAGCTCCGGGGGTATCCTACAATGAGCAGTTCTTC. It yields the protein CASSLAPGVSYNEQFF. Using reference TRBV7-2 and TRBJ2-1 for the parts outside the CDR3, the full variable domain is GAGVSQSPSNKVTEKGKDVELRCDPISGHTALYWYRQSLGQGLEFLIYFQGNSAPDKSGLPSDRFSAERTGGSVSTLTIQRTQQEDSAVYLCASSLAPGVSYNEQFFGPGTRLTVL.